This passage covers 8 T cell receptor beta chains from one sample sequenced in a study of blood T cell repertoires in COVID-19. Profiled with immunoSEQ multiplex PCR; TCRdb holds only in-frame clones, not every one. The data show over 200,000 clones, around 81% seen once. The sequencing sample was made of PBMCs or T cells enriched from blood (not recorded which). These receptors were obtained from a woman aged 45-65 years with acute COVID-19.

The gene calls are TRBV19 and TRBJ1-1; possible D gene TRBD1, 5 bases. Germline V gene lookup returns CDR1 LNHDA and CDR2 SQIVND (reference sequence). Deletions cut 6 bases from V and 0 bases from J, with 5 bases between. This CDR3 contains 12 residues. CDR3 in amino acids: CASRTVNTEAFF. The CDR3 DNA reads TGTGCCAGTAGGACAGTGAACACTGAAGCTTTCTTT.

This chain's CDR3 is CASSLTSAQETQYF. CDR3 nucleotide sequence: TGCGCCAGCAGCTTGACTAGCGCACAAGAGACCCAGTACTTC. The genes are TRBV5-1 and TRBJ2-5; 7 bases line up with TRBD2. Germline CDR1 and CDR2: SGHRS and YFSETQ. With V trimmed by 1 base and J by 2 bases, 2 bases remained unmatched. There are 14 residues in the CDR3.

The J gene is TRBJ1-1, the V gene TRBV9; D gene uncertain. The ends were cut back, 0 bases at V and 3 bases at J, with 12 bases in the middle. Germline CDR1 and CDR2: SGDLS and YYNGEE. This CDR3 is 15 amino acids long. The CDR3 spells CASSVAPRYDTEAFF. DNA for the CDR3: TGTGCCAGCAGCGTAGCCCCCCGGTACGACACTGAAGCTTTCTTT. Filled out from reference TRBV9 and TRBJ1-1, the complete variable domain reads DSGVTQTPKHLITATGQRVTLRCSPRSGDLSVYWYQQSLDQGLQFLIQYYNGEERAKGNILERFSAQQFPDLHSELNLSSLELGDSALYFCASSVAPRYDTEAFFGQGTRLTVV.

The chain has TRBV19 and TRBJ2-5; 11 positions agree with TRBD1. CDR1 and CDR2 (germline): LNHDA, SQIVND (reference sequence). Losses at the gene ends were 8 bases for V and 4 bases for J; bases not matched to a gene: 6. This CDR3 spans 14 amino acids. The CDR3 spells CASSRGTGGETQYF. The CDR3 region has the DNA TGTGCCAGTTCCCGCGGGACAGGGGGAGAGACCCAGTACTTC. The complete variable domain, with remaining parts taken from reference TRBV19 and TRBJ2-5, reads DGGITQSPKYLFRKEGQNVTLSCEQNLNHDAMYWYRQDPGQGLRLIYYSQIVNDFQKGDIAEGYSVSREKKESFPLTVTSAQKNPTAFYLCASSRGTGGETQYFGPGTRLLVL.

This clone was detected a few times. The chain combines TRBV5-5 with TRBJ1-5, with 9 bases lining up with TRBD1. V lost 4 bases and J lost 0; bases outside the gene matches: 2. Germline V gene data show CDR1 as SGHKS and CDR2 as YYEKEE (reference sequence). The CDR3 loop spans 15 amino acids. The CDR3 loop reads CASSQTGGSNQPQHF. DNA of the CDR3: TGTGCCAGCAGCCAGACAGGGGGTAGCAATCAGCCCCAGCATTTT.

The CDR3: CASSALGQGWTTEAFF. The DNA of the CDR3 is TGTGCCAGCAGCGCATTAGGACAGGGATGGACCACTGAAGCTTTCTTT. The gene calls are TRBV9 and TRBJ1-1; 8 positions agree with TRBD1. The CDR3 consists of 16 residues. Trimming took 3 bases from V and 4 from J; bases not matched to a gene: 11. Per germline, CDR1 SGDLS and CDR2 YYNGEE.

As DNA, the CDR3 is TGTGCCAGCTCACCGGAGGGGGGGGGCGGTCAGCCCCAGCATTTT. Encoded protein: CASSPEGGGGQPQHF. This rearrangement joins TRBV18 to TRBJ1-5, with a weak D call TRBD1 (6 bases). The CDR3 spans 15 residues. Germline loops: CDR1 KGHSH, CDR2 LQKENI. Deletions cut 3 bases from V and 6 bases from J, with 15 bases between. The full variable domain, its missing parts supplied by reference TRBV18 and TRBJ1-5, is NAGVMQNPRHLVRRRGQEARLRCSPMKGHSHVYWYRQLPEEGLKFMVYLQKENIIDESGMPKERFSAEFPKEGPSILRIQQVVRGDSAAYFCASSPEGGGGQPQHFGDGTRLSIL.

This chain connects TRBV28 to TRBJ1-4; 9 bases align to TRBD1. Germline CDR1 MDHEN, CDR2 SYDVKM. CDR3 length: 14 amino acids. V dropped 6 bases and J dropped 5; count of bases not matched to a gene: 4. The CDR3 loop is CASSTGGVNEKLFF. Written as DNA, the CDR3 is TGTGCCAGCAGCACAGGGGGCGTGAATGAAAAACTGTTTTTT.